This T cell receptor beta chain was profiled in a study of cytomegalovirus exposure and HLA in healthy donors. Overall study results and limits: In a later analysis, most CMV-associated TCR beta chains appeared HLA-restricted.

V gave up 4 bases and J gave up 5 bases; unmatched junction bases: 7. CDR1 and CDR2 (germline): MNHEY, SMNVEV (reference sequence). The CDR3 covers 14 residues. A multiplex PCR was run with 60 Vbeta primers and 13 Jbeta primers. Profiling relied on immunoSEQ multiplex PCR, and the TCRdb table lists in-frame clones only, not all of them. The sample carries about 80,000 clones, 60% to 80% recorded once. Regarding this clone: Its specificity is unknown.

This chain joins TRBV27 and TRBJ1-1; 7 nucleotides agree with TRBD1. Sequencing was carried out using PBMCs. This TCR was sampled from a woman aged 40 to 55 in good health and CMV-seropositive. The CDR3 DNA is TGTGCCAGCAGTTCCCTAGGGGGCGGGACTGAAGCTTTCTTT. This gives the protein CASSSLGGGTEAFF.